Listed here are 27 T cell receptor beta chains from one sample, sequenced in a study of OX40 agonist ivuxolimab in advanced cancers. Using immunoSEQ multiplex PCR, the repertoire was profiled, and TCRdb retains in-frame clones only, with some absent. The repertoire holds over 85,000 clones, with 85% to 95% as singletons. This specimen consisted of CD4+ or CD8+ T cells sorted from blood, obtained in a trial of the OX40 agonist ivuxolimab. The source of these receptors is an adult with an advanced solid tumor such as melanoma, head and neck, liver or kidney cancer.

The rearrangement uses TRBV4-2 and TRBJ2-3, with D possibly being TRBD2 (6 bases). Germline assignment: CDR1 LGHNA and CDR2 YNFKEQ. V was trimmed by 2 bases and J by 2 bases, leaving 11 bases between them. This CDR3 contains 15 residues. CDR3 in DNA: TGTGCCAGCAGCCAATCTAGCGCGGACACAGATACGCAGTATTTT. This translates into CASSQSSADTDTQYF.

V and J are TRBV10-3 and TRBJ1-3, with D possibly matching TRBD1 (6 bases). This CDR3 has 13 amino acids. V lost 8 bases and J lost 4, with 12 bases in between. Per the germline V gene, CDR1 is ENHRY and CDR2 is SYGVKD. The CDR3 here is CAIARQVGNTIYF. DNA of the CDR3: TGTGCCATCGCTCGACAGGTGGGAAACACCATATATTTT.

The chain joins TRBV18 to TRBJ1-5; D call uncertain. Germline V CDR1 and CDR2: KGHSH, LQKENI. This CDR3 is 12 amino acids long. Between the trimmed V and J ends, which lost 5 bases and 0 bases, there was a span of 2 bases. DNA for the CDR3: TGTGCCAGCTCAGATAGCAATCAGCCCCAGCATTTT. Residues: CASSDSNQPQHF.

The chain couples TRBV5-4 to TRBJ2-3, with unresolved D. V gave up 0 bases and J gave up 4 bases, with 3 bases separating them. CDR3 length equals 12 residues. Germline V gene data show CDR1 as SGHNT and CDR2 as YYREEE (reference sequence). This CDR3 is CASSLDPDTQYF. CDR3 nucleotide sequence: TGTGCCAGCAGCTTGGATCCAGATACGCAGTATTTT.

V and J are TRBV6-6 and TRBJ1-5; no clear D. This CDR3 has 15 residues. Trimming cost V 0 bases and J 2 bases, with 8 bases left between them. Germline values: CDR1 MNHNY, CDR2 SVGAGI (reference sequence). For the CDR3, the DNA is TGTGCCAGCAGTTACTCTGGGCAGGGCAATCAGCCCCAGCATTTT. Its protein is CASSYSGQGNQPQHF.

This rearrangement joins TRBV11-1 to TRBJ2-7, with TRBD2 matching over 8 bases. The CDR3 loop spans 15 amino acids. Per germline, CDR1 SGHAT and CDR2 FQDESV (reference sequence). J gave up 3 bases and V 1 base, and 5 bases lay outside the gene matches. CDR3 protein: CASSLGSAGGYEQYV. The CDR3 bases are TGTGCCAGCAGCTTAGGGTCGGCGGGAGGCTACGAGCAGTACGTC.

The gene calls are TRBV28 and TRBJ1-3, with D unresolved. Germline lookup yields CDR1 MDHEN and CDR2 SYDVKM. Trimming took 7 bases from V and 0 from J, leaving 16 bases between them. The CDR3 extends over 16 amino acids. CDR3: CASTVTPVFSGNTIYF. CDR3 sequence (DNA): TGTGCCAGCACAGTGACCCCGGTTTTCTCTGGAAACACCATATATTTT.

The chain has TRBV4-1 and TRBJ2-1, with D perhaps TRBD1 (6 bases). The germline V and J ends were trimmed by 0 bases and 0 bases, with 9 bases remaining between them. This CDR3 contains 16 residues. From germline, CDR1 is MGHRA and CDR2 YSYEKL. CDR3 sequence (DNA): TGCGCCAGCAGCCAAGACTGGGGGCTCTCCTACAATGAGCAGTTCTTC. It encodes CASSQDWGLSYNEQFF.

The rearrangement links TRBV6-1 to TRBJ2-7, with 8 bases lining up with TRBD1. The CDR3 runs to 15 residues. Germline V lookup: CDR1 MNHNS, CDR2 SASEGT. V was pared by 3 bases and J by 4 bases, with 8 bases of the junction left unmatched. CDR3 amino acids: CASSDLPGGLYEQYF. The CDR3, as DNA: TGTGCCAGCAGTGACTTGCCAGGGGGCCTATACGAGCAGTACTTC.

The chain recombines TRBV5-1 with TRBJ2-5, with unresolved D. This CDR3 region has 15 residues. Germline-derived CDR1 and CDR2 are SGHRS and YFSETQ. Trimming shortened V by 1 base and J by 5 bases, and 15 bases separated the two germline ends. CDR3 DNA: TGCGCCAGCAGCTTGTTTAGCACAGCCAGGGAGACCCAGTACTTC. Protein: CASSLFSTARETQYF.

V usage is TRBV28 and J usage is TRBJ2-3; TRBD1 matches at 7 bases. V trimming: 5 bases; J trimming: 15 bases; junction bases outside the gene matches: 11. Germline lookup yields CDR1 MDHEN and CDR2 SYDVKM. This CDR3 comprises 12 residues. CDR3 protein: CASSNRGRPGYF. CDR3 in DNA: TGTGCCAGCAGTAACAGGGGCCGCCCGGGCTATTTT.

CDR3 residues: CASSVVSGANVLTF. In nucleotides, the CDR3 is TGTGCCAGCAGCGTAGTCTCTGGGGCCAACGTCCTGACTTTC. The V call is TRBV9, the J call TRBJ2-6, with D unresolved. The CDR3 sequence is 14 residues long. The V and J ends lost 0 bases and 0 bases respectively, with 1 base between them. Germline loops: CDR1 SGDLS, CDR2 YYNGEE.

CDR3 bases: TGTGCCAGCAGTGAAGCAGGAGGAGTAACCGGGGAGCTGTTTTTT. Translating gives CASSEAGGVTGELFF. V is TRBV2 and J is TRBJ2-2; the D gene is possibly TRBD2 (5 bases). Per germline, CDR1 SNHLY and CDR2 FYNNEI. There are 15 residues in the CDR3. V was cut by 0 bases and J by 5 bases, with 10 bases left in between.

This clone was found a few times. CDR3 region: CASSYLGGGSPLHF. In DNA form, the CDR3 reads TGTGCCAGCAGTTACTTGGGTGGCGGTTCACCCCTCCACTTT. The V gene is TRBV6-6, the J gene TRBJ1-6; D gene unclear. The CDR3 length is 14 residues. Germline V gives CDR1 MNHNY, CDR2 SVGAGI (reference sequence). The V end was cut by 1 base, the J end by 9 bases, with 10 bases between.

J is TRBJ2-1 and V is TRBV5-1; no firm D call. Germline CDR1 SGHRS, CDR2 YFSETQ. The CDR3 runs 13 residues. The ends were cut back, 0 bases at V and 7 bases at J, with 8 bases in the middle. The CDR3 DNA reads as TGCGCCAGCAGCTTGGACGGAATAAATGAGCAGTTCTTC. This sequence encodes CASSLDGINEQFF.

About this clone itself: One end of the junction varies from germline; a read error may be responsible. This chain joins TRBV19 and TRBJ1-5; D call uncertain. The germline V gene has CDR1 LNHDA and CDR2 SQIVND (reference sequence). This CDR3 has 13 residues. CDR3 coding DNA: TGTGCCAGTAGTGCGGGAAGATATCAACCCCAGCATTTT. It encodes CASSAGRYQPQHF.

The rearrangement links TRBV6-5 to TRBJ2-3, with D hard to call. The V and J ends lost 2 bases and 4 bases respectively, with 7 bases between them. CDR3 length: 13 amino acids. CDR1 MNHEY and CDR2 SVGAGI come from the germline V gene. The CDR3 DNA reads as TGTGCCAGCAGTTACGGTAGCCCAGATACGCAGTATTTT. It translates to CASSYGSPDTQYF.

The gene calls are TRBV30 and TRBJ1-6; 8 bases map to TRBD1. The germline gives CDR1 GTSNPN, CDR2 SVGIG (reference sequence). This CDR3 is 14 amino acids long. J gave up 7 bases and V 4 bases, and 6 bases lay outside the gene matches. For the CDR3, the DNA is TGTGCCTGGACAGGGGGCTATAGGAATTCACCCCTCCACTTT. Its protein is CAWTGGYRNSPLHF.

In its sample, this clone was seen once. CDR3 nucleotides: TGTGCCAGCAGAGGGACGGTAGGAAACACCATATATTTT. This codes for CASRGTVGNTIYF. This chain connects TRBV6-5 to TRBJ1-3, with D tentatively TRBD1 (5 bases). V lost 6 bases, J lost 4 bases, and 10 bases lay in between. Germline CDR1 and CDR2: MNHEY and SVGAGI. There are 13 residues in the CDR3.

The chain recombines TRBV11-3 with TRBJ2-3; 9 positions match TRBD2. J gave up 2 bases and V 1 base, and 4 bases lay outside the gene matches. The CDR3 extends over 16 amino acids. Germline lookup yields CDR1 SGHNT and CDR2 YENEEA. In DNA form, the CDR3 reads TGTGCCAGCAGCTTAGGAAGCGGGGGGACCACAGATACGCAGTATTTT. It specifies CASSLGSGGTTDTQYF.

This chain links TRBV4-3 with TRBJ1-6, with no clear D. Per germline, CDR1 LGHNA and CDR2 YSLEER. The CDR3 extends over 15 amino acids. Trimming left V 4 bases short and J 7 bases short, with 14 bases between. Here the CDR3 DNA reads TGCGCCAGCAGCCTATCAAGGGTCGGGAATTCACCCCTCCACTTT. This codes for CASSLSRVGNSPLHF.

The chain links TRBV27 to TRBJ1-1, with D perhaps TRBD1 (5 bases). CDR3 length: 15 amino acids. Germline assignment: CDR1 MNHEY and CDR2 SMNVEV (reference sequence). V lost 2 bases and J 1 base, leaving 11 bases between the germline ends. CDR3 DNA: TGTGCCAGCAGTTTAGGGGGAATAGCGAACACTGAAGCTTTCTTT. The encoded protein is CASSLGGIANTEAFF.

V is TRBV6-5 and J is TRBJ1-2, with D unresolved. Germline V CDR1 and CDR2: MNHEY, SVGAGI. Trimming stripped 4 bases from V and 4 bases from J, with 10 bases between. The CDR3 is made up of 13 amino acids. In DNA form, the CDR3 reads TGTGCCAGCAGTTTTCATGAGGGCTATGGCTACACCTTC. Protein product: CASSFHEGYGYTF.

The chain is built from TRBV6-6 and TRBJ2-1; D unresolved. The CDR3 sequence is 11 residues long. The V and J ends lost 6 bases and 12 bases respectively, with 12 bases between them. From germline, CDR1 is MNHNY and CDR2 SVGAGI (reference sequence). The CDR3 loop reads CASSDMGLQFF. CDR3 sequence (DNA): TGTGCCAGCAGCGATATGGGGTTGCAGTTCTTC.

The CDR3 loop is CASSLTPGQGDQPQHF. The CDR3 DNA reads as TGTGCCAGCTCACTCACACCGGGACAGGGAGATCAGCCCCAGCATTTT. The rearrangement uses TRBV18 and TRBJ1-5, with 9 nucleotides matching TRBD1. V lost 4 bases and J lost 5; bases outside the gene matches: 9. Germline V CDR1 and CDR2: KGHSH, LQKENI. The CDR3 runs 16 residues.

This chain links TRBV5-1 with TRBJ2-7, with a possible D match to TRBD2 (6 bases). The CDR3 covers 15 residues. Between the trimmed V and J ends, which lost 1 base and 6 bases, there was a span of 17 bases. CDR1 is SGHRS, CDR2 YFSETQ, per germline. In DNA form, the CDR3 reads TGCGCCAGCAGCTTGAATCTAGCGACTCAAGGCGAGCAGTACTTC. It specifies CASSLNLATQGEQYF.

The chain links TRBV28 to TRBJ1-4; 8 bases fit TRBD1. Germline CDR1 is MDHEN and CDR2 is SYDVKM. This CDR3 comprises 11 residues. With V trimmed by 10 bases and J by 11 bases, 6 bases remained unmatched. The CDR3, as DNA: TGTGCCACCCAGGACAGGGACAAACTGTTTTTT. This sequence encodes CATQDRDKLFF.